A selection of T cell receptor beta chains follows, all from one sample in a study of blood T cells in healthy people across ages. MiXCR was run by TCRdb on the 5' RACE reads, yielding one entry per CDR3 protein. The profile shows some 940,000 distinct CDR3 sequences, 25% to 35% of them singletons. This sample also appeared in a second study, on T cells of mothers and their children.

Input material: blood. Receptors were obtained from a woman aged 40 to 55 in good health. Each CDR3 is given with its conserved first and last residue. The D gene is left open where the match is weak. The size of a clone is reported for some rows only, either as once, few or many, or as a class for expanded clones.

TRBV12-3/TRBV12-4	TRBJ1-2	NA	NA	CASRPPSWDGYTF	TGTGCCAGCAGACCACCGTCCTGGGATGGCTACACCTTC
TRBV3-1	TRBJ2-1	few	TRBD1	CASSQVWTGGNEQFF	TGTGCCAGCAGCCAAGTTTGGACAGGGGGCAATGAGCAGTTCTTC
TRBV29-1	TRBJ2-1	NA	NA	CSVARGQSYNEQFF	TGCAGCGTCGCCCGGGGGCAAAGTTACAATGAGCAGTTCTTC
TRBV29-1	TRBJ2-7	few	NA	CSVEDQTGSTYEQYF	TGCAGCGTTGAAGATCAAACAGGGAGTACCTACGAGCAGTACTTC
TRBV20-1	TRBJ2-7	NA	NA	CSARGRRDYEQYF	TGCAGTGCTAGAGGTCGCAGAGACTACGAGCAGTACTTC
TRBV14	TRBJ1-2	few	NA	CASSPYQGTNYGYTF	TGTGCCAGCAGCCCGTACCAGGGTACTAACTATGGCTACACCTTC
TRBV5-6	TRBJ1-5	NA	NA	CASRYGPSNQPQHF	TGTGCCAGCAGGTACGGACCTAGCAATCAGCCCCAGCATTTT
TRBV5-1	TRBJ2-1	few	NA	CASSSVSQSYNEQFF	TGCGCCAGCAGCTCGGTCAGTCAGTCCTACAATGAGCAGTTCTTC
TRBV5-5	TRBJ2-5	few	TRBD1	CASSIGQGETQYF	TGTGCCAGCAGCATCGGACAGGGTGAGACCCAGTACTTC
TRBV6-1	TRBJ2-7	NA	TRBD1	CASSEVTGGFYEQYF	TGTGCCAGCAGTGAAGTTACAGGGGGCTTCTACGAGCAGTACTTC
TRBV10-3	TRBJ2-1	few	TRBD1	CAISFRGHEQFF	TGTGCCATCAGTTTCAGGGGGCATGAGCAGTTCTTC
TRBV14	TRBJ2-5	NA	TRBD2	CASSQDLERGGSETQYF	TGTGCCAGCAGCCAAGATCTAGAGCGGGGGGGGTCGGAGACCCAGTACTTC
TRBV20-1	TRBJ2-7	many	NA	CSARMGFEQYF	TGCAGTGCTAGAATGGGATTCGAGCAGTACTTC
TRBV20-1	TRBJ2-3	NA	NA	CSAGEVTQYF	TGCAGTGCAGGGGAAGTTACGCAGTATTTT
TRBV20-1	TRBJ2-5	NA	NA	CSARAAGETQYF	TGCAGTGCTAGAGCCGCGGGAGAGACCCAGTACTTC
TRBV6-5	TRBJ2-7	many	TRBD2	CASSQAGATYEQYF	TGTGCCAGCAGCCAAGCGGGGGCGACCTACGAGCAGTACTTC
TRBV20-1	TRBJ2-1	few	NA	CSAPNRRGAGSEQFF	TGCAGTGCTCCAAATCGCCGGGGGGCGGGGAGTGAGCAGTTCTTC
TRBV6-6	TRBJ2-6	NA	TRBD1	CASSRRDRASSNVLTF	TGTGCCAGCAGTCGCCGGGACAGGGCCTCATCCAACGTCCTGACTTTC
TRBV2	TRBJ2-7	many	NA	CASTYLTYEQYF	TGTGCCAGCACCTACCTGACCTACGAGCAGTACTTC
TRBV7-2	TRBJ2-1	NA	TRBD2	CASSLTGGSHNEQFF	TGTGCCAGCAGTTTGACGGGAGGGAGCCACAATGAGCAGTTCTTC
TRBV6-6	TRBJ2-5	few	NA	CDSSPQETQYF	TGTGACAGCAGTCCACAAGAGACCCAGTACTTC
TRBV15	TRBJ1-5	few	NA	CATSRDLEGVNQPQHF	TGTGCCACCAGCAGAGATCTGGAGGGGGTTAATCAGCCCCAGCATTTT
TRBV9	TRBJ2-7	NA	NA	CASSVDQNYEQYF	TGTGCCAGCAGCGTAGACCAGAACTACGAGCAGTACTTC
TRBV5-1	TRBJ1-2	many	NA	CASSLDRTAYGYTF	TGCGCCAGCAGCTTGGATAGGACAGCCTATGGCTACACCTTC
TRBV28	TRBJ2-5	many	NA	CASSLLHNRTQYF	TGTGCCAGCAGTTTACTCCACAACCGGACCCAGTACTTC
TRBV5-1	TRBJ2-1	few	TRBD2	CASSFIAGGPDEQFF	TGCGCCAGCAGCTTTATAGCGGGGGGGCCCGATGAGCAGTTCTTC
TRBV7-2	TRBJ2-7	few	TRBD2	CASSGGVVEQYF	TGTGCCAGCAGCGGGGGGGTTGTGGAGCAGTACTTC
TRBV25-1	TRBJ2-5	NA	NA	CASTENPGQLYQETQYF	TGTGCCAGCACCGAGAATCCGGGACAACTGTACCAAGAGACCCAGTACTTC
TRBV13	TRBJ2-1	NA	NA	CASHRLAHNEQFF	TGTGCCAGCCACCGACTCGCCCACAATGAGCAGTTCTTC
TRBV20-1	TRBJ1-6	few	NA	CSARDYMGSPLHF	TGCAGTGCTAGAGATTATATGGGATCACCCCTCCACTTT
TRBV20-1	TRBJ1-2	many	NA	CSARAMTDTYGYTF	TGCAGTGCTAGAGCCATGACAGACACCTATGGCTACACCTTC
TRBV27	TRBJ1-6	NA	NA	CASSKQGLWNSPLHF	TGTGCCAGCAGTAAACAAGGTCTCTGGAATTCACCCCTCCACTTT
TRBV4-1	TRBJ2-3	NA	NA	CASSPLRGQLTDTQYF	TGCGCCAGCAGCCCACTGCGAGGACAGTTGACAGATACGCAGTATTTT
TRBV6-1	TRBJ2-3	NA	NA	CASIYGTDTQYF	TGTGCCAGCATTTACGGGACAGATACGCAGTATTTT
TRBV12-3/TRBV12-4	TRBJ1-3	NA	NA	CASTRPSDPNGNTIYF	TGTGCCAGCACCCGTCCCTCGGACCCGAACGGAAACACCATATATTTT
TRBV5-1	TRBJ2-3	NA	TRBD2	CASSLELAASTDTQYF	TGCGCCAGCAGCTTGGAGCTAGCGGCCAGCACAGATACGCAGTATTTT
TRBV9	TRBJ1-1	NA	TRBD1	CASSAPTGTGLEAFF	TGTGCCAGCAGCGCCCCGACAGGGACCGGACTTGAAGCTTTCTTT
TRBV11-2	TRBJ2-1	NA	NA	CASSSLGPSSYNEQFF	TGTGCCAGCAGCTCCTTAGGGCCCAGCTCCTACAATGAGCAGTTCTTC
TRBV7-8	TRBJ2-6	many	NA	CASSPGRTQPSGANVLTF	TGTGCCAGCAGCCCCGGACGGACTCAACCCTCTGGGGCCAACGTCCTGACTTTC
TRBV6-2/TRBV6-3	TRBJ2-6	NA	TRBD1	CASRSYRGMIYGANVLTF	TGTGCCAGCAGGTCATACAGGGGAATGATATATGGGGCCAACGTCCTGACTTTC
TRBV4-3	TRBJ2-3	few	NA	CASSQERQGRTDTQYF	TGCGCCAGCAGCCAAGAACGGCAGGGGCGCACAGATACGCAGTATTTT
TRBV20-1	TRBJ1-1	NA	NA	CSAREALRGKEAFF	TGCAGTGCTAGAGAAGCCCTGCGGGGAAAAGAAGCTTTCTTT
TRBV5-1	TRBJ2-4	many	TRBD2	CASSLEAGVNIQYF	TGCGCCAGCAGCTTGGAAGCGGGGGTAAACATTCAGTACTTC